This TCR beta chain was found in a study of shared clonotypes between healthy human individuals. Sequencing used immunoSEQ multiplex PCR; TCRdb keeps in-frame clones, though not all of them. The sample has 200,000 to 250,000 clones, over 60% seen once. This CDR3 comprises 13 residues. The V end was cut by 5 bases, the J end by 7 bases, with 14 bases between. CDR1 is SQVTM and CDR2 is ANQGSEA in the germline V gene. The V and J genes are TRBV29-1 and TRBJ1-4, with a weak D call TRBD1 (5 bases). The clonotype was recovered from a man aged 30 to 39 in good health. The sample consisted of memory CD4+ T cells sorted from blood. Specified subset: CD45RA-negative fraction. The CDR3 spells CSVKTGTTEKLFF. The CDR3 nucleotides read TGCAGCGTTAAAACCGGGACGACTGAAAAACTGTTTTTT.